The T cell receptor beta chain described here comes from a study of cytomegalovirus exposure and HLA in healthy donors. Turning to the study itself: A data release that came early held tens of millions of unique TCRs from HLA-typed donors. General study points: Despite most TCR sequences being rare, some public TCRs occurred in many donors. Differences between HLA loci emerged in a later analysis of TCR association rates, with DRB1 most and HLA-C fewest.

As concerns this clone: Its antigen is as yet unknown.

The study ran its PCR with 60 Vbeta and 13 Jbeta primers. TCRdb's copy holds only in-frame clones and misses some; the assay was immunoSEQ multiplex PCR. This table has some 150,000 clones, 82% appearing once. The CDR3 extends over 17 amino acids. What was sequenced was PBMCs. This clonotype was sampled from a woman aged 50 to 65 in good health and CMV-seropositive. The chain carries TRBV1 and TRBJ1-5; the tabulated D call, TRBD1, remains unverified against the DNA. TRBV1 is a pseudogene locus. The CDR3 region has the DNA TGCACCAGCAGCCAAGTTGGTCGGGACAGGGGTTTTCAGCCCCAGCATTTT. Encoded protein: CTSSQVGRDRGFQPQHF.